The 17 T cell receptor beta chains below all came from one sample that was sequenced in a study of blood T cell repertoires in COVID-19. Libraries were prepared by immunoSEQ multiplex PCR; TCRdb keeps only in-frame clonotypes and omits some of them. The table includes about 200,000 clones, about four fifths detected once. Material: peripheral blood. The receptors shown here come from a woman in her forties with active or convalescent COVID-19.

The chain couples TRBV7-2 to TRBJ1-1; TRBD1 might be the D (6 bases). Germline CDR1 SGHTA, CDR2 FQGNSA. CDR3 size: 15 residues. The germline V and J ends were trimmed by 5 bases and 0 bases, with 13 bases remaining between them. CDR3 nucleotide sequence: TGTGCCAGCAGCCACTTAGGGGGACTGAACACTGAAGCTTTCTTT. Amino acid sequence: CASSHLGGLNTEAFF. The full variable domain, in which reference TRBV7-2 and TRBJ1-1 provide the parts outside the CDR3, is GAGVSQSPSNKVTEKGKDVELRCDPISGHTALYWYRQSLGQGLEFLIYFQGNSAPDKSGLPSDRFSAERTGGSVSTLTIQRTQQEDSAVYLCASSHLGGLNTEAFFGQGTRLTVV.

CDR3 nucleotides: TGTGCCAGCAGCACCCCGAAGCGGGGGAGCACAGATACGCAGTATTTT. Translating it yields CASSTPKRGSTDTQYF. The chain uses TRBV7-3 and TRBJ2-3; 8 bases are a match to TRBD2. The CDR3 has 16 amino acids. Germline V CDR1 and CDR2: SGHTA, FQGTGA. V dropped 5 bases and J dropped 0; count of bases not matched to a gene: 7.

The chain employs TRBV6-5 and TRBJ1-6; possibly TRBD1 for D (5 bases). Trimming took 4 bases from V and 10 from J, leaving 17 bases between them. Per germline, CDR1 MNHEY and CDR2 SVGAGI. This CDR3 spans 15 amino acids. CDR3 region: CASSSQGEGASPLHF. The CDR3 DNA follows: TGTGCCAGCAGTTCTCAAGGGGAGGGAGCATCACCCCTCCACTTT.

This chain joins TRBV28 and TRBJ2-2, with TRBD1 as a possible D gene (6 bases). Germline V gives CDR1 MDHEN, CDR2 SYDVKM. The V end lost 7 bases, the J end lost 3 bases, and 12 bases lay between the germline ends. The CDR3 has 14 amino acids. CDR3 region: CASIHRVYTGELFF. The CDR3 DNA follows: TGTGCCAGCATCCACAGGGTGTACACCGGGGAGCTGTTTTTT. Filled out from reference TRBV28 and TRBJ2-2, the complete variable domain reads DVKVTQSSRYLVKRTGEKVFLECVQDMDHENMFWYRQDPGLGLRLIYFSYDVKMKEKGDIPEGYSVSREKKERFSLILESASTNQTSMYLCASIHRVYTGELFFGEGSRLTVL.

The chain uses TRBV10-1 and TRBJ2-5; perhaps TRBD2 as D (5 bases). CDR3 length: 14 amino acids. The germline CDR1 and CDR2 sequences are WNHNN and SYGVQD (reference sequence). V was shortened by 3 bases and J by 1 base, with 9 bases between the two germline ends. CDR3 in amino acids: CASSDRRTQETQYF. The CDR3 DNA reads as TGCGCCAGCAGTGACCGGAGGACCCAAGAGACCCAGTACTTC.

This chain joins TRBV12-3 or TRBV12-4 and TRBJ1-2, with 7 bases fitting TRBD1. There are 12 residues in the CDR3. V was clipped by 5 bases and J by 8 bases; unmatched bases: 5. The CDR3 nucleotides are TGTGCCAGCAGTAGCTACAGGGGAGGCTACACCTTC. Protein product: CASSSYRGGYTF.

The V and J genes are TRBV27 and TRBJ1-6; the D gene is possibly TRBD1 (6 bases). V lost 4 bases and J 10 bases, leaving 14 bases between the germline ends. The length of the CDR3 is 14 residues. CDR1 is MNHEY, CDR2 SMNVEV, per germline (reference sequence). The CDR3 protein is CASSSQGGRSPLHF. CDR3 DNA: TGTGCCAGCAGTTCTCAAGGGGGACGCTCACCCCTCCACTTT.

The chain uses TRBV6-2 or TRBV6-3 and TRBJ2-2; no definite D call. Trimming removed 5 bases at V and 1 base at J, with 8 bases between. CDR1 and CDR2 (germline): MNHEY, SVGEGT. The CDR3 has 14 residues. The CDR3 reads CASSPQRNTGELFF. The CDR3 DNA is TGTGCCAGCAGTCCACAAAGGAACACCGGGGAGCTGTTTTTT.

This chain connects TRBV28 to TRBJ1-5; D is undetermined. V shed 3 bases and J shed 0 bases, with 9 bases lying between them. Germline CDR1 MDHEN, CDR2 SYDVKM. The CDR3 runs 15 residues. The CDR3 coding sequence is TGTGCCAGCAGTTTGCAGGCCTATAGCAATCAGCCCCAGCATTTT. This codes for CASSLQAYSNQPQHF.

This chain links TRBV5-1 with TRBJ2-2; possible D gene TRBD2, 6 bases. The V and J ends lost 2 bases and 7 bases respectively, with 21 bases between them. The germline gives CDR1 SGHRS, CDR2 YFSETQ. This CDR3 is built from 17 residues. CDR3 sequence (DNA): TGCGCCAGCAGCTTAACGAGAACCCTAAGGGGAGGCGGGGAGCTGTTTTTT. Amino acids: CASSLTRTLRGGGELFF.

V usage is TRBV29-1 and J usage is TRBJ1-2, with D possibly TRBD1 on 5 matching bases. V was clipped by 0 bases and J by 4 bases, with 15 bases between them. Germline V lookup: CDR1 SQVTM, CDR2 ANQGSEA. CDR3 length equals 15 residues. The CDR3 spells CSVEEPMVGGYGYTF. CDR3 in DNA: TGCAGCGTTGAAGAACCCATGGTCGGGGGCTATGGCTACACCTTC.

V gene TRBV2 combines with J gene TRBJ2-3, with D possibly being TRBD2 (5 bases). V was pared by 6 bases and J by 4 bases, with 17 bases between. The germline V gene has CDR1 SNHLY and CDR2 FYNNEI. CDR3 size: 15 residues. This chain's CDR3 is CASRQTRGGPDTQYF. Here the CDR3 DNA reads TGTGCCAGCAGGCAGACAAGAGGCGGGCCAGATACGCAGTATTTT.

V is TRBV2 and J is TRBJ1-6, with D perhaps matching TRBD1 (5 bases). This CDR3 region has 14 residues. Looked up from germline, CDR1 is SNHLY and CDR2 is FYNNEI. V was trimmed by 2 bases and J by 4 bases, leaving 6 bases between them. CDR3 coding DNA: TGTGCCAGCAGTGAACAGGGTTATAATTCACCCCTCCACTTT. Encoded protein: CASSEQGYNSPLHF.

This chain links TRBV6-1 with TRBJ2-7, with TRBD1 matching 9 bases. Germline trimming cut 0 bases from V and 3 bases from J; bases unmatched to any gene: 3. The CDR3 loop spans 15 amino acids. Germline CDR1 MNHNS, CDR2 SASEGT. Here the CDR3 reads CASSEALTGGYEQYF. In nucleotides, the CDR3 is TGTGCCAGCAGTGAAGCGCTGACAGGGGGCTACGAGCAGTACTTC.

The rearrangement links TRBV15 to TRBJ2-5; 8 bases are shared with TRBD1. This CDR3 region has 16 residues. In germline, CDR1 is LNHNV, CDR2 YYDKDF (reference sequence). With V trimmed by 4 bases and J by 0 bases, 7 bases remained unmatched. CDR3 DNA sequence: TGTGCCACCAGCACCCCTGGGACAGGCTACCAAGAGACCCAGTACTTC. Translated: CATSTPGTGYQETQYF.

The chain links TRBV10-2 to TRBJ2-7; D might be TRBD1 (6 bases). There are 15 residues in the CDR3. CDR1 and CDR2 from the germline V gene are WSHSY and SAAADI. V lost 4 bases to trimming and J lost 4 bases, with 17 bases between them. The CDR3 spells CASSAPDRLEYEQYF. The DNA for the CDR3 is TGCGCCAGCAGTGCCCCTGACAGGTTAGAATACGAGCAGTACTTC.

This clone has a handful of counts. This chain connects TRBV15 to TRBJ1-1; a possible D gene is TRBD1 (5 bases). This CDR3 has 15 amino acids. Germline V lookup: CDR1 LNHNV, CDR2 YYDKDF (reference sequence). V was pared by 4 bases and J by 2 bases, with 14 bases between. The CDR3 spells CATSTLDSRNTEAFF. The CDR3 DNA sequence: TGTGCCACCAGCACCCTAGACAGCCGCAACACTGAAGCTTTCTTT. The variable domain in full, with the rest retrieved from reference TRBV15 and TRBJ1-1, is DAMVIQNPRYQVTQFGKPVTLSCSQTLNHNVMYWYQQKSSQAPKLLFHYYDKDFNNEADTPDNFQSRRPNTSFCFLDIRSPGLGDTAMYLCATSTLDSRNTEAFFGQGTRLTVV.